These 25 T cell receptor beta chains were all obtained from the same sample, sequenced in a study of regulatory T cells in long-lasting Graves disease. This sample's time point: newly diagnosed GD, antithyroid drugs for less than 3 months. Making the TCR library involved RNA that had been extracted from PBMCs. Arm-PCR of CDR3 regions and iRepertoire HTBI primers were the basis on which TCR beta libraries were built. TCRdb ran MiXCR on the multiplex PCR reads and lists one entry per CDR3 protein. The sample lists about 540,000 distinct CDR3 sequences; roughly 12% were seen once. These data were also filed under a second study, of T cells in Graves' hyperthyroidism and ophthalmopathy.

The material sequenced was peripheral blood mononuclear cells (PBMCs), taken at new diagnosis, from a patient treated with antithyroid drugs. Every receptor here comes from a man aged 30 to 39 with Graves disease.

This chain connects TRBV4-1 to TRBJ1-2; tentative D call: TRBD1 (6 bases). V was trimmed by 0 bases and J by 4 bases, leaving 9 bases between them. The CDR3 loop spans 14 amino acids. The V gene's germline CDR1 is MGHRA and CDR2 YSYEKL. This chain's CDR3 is CASSQDTGPYGYTF. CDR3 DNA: TGCGCCAGCAGCCAAGATACAGGGCCCTATGGCTACACCTTC.

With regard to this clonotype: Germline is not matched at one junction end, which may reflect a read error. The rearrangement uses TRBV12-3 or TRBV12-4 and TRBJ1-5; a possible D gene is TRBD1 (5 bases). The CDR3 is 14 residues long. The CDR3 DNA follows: TGTGCCAGTGGAAGAGGGGCGAACAATCAGTCCCAGCATTTT. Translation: CASGRGANNQSQHF.

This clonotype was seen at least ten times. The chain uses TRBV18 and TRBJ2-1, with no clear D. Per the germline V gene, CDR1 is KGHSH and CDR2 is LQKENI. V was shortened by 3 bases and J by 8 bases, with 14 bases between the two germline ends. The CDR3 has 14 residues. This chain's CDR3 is CASSPPYPRDEQFF. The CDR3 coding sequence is TGTGCCAGCTCACCGCCCTACCCAAGGGATGAGCAGTTCTTC.

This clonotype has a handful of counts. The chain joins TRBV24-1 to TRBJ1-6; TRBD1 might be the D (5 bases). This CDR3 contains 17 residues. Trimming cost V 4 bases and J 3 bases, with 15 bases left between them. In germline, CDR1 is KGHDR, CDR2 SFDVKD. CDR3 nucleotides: TGTGCCACCAGTGACCACCGTCCACAGGTCTATAATTCACCCCTCCACTTT. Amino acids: CATSDHRPQVYNSPLHF.

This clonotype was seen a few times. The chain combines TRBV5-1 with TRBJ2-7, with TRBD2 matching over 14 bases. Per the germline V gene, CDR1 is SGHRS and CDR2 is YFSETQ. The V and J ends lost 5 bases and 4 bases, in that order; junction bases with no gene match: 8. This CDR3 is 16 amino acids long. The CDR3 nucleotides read TGCGCCAGCAGTGCAGGGACTAGCGGGAGTCTATACGAGCAGTACTTC. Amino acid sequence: CASSAGTSGSLYEQYF. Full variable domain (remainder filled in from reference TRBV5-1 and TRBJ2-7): KAGVTQTPRYLIKTRGQQVTLSCSPISGHRSVSWYQQTPGQGLQFLFEYFSETQRNKGNFPGRFSGRQFSNSRSEMNVSTLELGDSALYLCASSAGTSGSLYEQYFGPGTRLTVT.

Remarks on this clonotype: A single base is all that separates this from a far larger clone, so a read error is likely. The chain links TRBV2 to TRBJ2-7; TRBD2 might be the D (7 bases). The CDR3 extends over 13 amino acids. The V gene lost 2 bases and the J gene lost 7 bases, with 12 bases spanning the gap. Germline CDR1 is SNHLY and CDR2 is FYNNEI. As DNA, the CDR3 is TGTGCCAGCAGTGAACGGGGGGACAATGAGCAGTACTTC. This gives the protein CASSERGDNEQYF.

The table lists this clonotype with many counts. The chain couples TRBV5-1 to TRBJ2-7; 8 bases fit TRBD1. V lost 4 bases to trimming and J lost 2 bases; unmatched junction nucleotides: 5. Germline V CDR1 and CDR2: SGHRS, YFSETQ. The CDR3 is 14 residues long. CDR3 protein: CASSRGQGPYEQYF. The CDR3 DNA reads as TGCGCCAGCAGCCGAGGACAGGGTCCCTACGAGCAGTACTTC.

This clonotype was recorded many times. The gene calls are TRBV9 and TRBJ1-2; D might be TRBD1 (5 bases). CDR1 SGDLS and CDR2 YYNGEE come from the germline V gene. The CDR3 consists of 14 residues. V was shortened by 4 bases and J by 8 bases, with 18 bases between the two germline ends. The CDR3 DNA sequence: TGTGCCAGCAGCACATCCCGGGACCTAGGGGGCTACACCTTC. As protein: CASSTSRDLGGYTF.

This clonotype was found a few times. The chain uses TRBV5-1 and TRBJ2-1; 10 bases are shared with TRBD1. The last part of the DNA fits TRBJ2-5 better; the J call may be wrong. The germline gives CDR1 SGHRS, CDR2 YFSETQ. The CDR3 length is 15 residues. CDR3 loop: CASSPGTGVGETQYF. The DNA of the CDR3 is TGCGCCAGCAGCCCCGGGACAGGGGTAGGGGAGACCCAGTACTTC.

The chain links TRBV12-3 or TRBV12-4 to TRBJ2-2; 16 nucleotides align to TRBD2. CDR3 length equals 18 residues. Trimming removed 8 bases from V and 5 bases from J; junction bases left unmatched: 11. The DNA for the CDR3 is TGTGCCAGCGCACCGGGACTAGCGGGAGGGGGACTTACCGGGGAGCTGTTTTTT. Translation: CASAPGLAGGGLTGELFF.

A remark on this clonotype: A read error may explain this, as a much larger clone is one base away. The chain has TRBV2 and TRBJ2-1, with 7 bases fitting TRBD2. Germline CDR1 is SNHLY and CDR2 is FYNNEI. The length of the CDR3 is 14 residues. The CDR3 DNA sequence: TGTGTCAGCAGTGGGGACTATTACTACAATGAGCAGTTCTTC. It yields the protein CVSSGDYYYNEQFF.

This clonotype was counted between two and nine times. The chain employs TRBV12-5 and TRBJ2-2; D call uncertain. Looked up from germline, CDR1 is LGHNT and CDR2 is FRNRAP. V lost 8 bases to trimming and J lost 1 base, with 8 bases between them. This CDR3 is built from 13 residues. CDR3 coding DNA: TGTGCTAGTAGTAAGCTGAACACCGGGGAGCTGTTTTTT. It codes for CASSKLNTGELFF.

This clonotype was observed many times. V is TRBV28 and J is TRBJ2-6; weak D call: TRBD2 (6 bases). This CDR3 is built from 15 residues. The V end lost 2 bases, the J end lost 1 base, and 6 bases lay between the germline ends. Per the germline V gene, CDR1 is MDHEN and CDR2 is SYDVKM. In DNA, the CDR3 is TGTGCCAGCAGTTTAGGGAGGTCTGGGGCCAACGTCCTGACTTTC. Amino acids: CASSLGRSGANVLTF.

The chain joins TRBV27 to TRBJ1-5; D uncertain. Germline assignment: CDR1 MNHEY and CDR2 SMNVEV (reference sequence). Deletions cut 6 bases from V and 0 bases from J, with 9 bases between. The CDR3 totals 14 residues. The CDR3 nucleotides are TGTGCCAGCAGCGTCCCAGATAGCAATCAGCCCCAGCATTTT. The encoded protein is CASSVPDSNQPQHF.

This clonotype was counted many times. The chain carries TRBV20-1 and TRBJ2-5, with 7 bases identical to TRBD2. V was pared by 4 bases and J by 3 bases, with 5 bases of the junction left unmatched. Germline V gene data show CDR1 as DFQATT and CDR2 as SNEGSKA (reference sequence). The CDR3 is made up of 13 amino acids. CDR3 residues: CSAIGGREETQYF. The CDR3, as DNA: TGCAGTGCTATAGGCGGGAGAGAAGAGACCCAGTACTTC.

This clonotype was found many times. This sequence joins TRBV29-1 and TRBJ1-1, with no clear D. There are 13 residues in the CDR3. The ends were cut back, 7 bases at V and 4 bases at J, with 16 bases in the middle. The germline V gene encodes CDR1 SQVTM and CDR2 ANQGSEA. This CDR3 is CSANGGSSTEAFF. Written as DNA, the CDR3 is TGCAGCGCCAACGGAGGGTCTAGCACTGAAGCTTTCTTT.

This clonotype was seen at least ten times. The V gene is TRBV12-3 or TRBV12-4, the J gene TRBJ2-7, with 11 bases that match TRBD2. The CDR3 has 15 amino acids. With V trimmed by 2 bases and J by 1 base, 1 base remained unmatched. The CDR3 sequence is CASSLIAGGSYEQYF. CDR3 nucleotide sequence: TGTGCCAGCAGTTTAATAGCGGGAGGGTCCTACGAGCAGTACTTC.

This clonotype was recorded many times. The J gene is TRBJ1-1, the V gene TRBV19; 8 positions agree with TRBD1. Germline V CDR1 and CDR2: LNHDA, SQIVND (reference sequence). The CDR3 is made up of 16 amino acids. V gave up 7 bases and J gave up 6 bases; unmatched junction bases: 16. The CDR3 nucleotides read TGTGCCAGTACATTCCATCCCAGGGGGCGAACTGCTGAAGCTTTCTTT. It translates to CASTFHPRGRTAEAFF.

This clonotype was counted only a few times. The CDR3, as DNA: TGTGCCTTCACCCCCCCTAACGGGACAGCTGAAGCTTTCTTT. Its translation is CAFTPPNGTAEAFF. The chain uses TRBV30 and TRBJ1-1; 7 positions agree with TRBD1. The CDR3 contains 14 residues. CDR1 is GTSNPN, CDR2 SVGIG, per germline (reference sequence). Losses at the gene ends were 7 bases for V and 6 bases for J; bases not matched to a gene: 14.

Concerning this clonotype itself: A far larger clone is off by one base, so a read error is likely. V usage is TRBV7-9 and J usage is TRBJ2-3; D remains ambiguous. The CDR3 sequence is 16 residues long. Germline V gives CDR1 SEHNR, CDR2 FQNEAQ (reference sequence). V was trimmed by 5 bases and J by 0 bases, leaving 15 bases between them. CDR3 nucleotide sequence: TGTGCCAGCAGCGCCCGGAGTGTGTCTAGCACAGATACGCAGTATTTT. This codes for CASSARSVSSTDTQYF.

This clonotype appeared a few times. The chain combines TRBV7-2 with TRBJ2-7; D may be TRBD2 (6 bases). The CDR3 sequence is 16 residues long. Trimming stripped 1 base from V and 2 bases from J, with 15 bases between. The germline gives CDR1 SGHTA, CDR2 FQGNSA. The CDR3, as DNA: TGTGCCAGCAGCTTAGGGAGGGGTGTAACGACCTACGAGCAGTACTTC. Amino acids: CASSLGRGVTTYEQYF. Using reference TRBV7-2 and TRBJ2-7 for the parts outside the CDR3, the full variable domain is GAGVSQSPSNKVTEKGKDVELRCDPISGHTALYWYRQSLGQGLEFLIYFQGNSAPDKSGLPSDRFSAERTGGSVSTLTIQRTQQEDSAVYLCASSLGRGVTTYEQYFGPGTRLTVT.

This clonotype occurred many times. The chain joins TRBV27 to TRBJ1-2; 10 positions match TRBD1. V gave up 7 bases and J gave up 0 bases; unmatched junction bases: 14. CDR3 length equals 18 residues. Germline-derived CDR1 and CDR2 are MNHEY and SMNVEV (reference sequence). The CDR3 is CASTFLSGTGAANYGYTF. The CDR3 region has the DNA TGTGCCAGCACCTTCCTAAGTGGGACAGGGGCGGCTAACTATGGCTACACCTTC.

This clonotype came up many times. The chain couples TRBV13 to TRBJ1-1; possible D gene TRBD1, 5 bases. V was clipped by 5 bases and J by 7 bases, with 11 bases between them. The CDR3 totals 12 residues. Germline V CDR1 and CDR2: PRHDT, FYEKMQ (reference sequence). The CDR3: CASSPRTIEAFF. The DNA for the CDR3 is TGTGCCAGCAGCCCTCGGACAATTGAAGCTTTCTTT. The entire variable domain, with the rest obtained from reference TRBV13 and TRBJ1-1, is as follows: AAGVIQSPRHLIKEKRETATLKCYPIPRHDTVYWYQQGPGQDPQFLISFYEKMQSDKGSIPDRFSAQQFSDYHSELNMSSLELGDSALYFCASSPRTIEAFFGQGTRLTVV.

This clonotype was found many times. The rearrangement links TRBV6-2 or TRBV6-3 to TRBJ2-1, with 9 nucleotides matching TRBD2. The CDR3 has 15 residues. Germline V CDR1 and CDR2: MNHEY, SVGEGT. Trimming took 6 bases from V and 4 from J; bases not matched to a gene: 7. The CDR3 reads CASRPGTSHYNEQFF. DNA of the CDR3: TGTGCCAGCAGGCCCGGGACTAGCCATTACAATGAGCAGTTCTTC.

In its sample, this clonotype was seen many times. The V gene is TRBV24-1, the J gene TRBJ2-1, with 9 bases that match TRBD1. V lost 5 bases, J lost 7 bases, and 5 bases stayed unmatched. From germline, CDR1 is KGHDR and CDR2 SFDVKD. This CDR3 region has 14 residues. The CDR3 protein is CATSGGQGMNEQFF. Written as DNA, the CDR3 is TGTGCCACCAGTGGGGGACAGGGTATGAATGAGCAGTTCTTC.